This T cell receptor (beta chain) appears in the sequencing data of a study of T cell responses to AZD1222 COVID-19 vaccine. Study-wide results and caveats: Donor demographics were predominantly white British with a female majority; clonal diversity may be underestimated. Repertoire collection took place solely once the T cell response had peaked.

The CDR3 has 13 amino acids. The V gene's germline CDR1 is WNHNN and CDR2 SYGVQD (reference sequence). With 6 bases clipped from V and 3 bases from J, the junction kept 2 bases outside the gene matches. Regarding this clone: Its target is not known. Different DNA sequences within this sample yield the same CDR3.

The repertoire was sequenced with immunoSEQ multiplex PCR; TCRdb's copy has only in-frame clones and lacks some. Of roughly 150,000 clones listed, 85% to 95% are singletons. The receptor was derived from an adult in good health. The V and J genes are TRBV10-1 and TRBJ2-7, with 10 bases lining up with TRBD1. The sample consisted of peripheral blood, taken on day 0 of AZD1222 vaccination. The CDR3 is CASSGDRGYEQYF. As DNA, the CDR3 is TGCGCCAGCAGCGGGGACAGGGGCTACGAGCAGTACTTC.